One and the same sample provided the 31 T cell receptor beta chains below, sequenced in a study of T cells in Graves' hyperthyroidism and ophthalmopathy. Amplified TCR beta CDR3 regions derived from RNA transcripts. Using the HTBI primer set, a first-round RT-PCR was run on the TCR CDR3. TCRdb redid the calling of the multiplex PCR reads with MiXCR, one entry per CDR3 protein. The table lists about 380,000 distinct CDR3 sequences, roughly 13% of them singletons. The sequencing sample was made of blood. These receptors came from a woman aged 60-75 years with Graves' hyperthyroidism.

This clonotype was detected many times. The chain links TRBV19 to TRBJ2-7; 10 nucleotides agree with TRBD1. The CDR3 consists of 14 residues. Trimming at V came to 7 bases and at J to 2 bases, leaving 5 bases not matched to a gene. Germline V gives CDR1 LNHDA, CDR2 SQIVND (reference sequence). DNA of the CDR3: TGTGCCAGTAAGTGGGGACAGGGGCCCTACGAGCAGTACTTC. It translates to CASKWGQGPYEQYF.

This clonotype was picked up many times. This chain uses TRBV2 with TRBJ1-5; 11 positions agree with TRBD1. V gave up 4 bases and J gave up 6 bases; unmatched junction bases: 2. The CDR3 consists of 14 residues. CDR1 is SNHLY, CDR2 FYNNEI, per germline. CDR3 in DNA: TGTGCCAGCAGTGGGACAGGGGGCGGTCAGCCCCAGCATTTT. Protein product: CASSGTGGGQPQHF.

This clonotype was recorded many times. The rearrangement links TRBV5-1 to TRBJ2-5; no firm D call. V was cut by 3 bases and J by 9 bases, with 12 bases left in between. Germline V gives CDR1 SGHRS, CDR2 YFSETQ. The CDR3 runs to 12 residues. The CDR3 region is CASSSELMAQYF. The DNA of the CDR3 is TGCGCCAGCAGCTCGGAGTTAATGGCCCAGTACTTC.

The chain is built from TRBV29-1 and TRBJ2-2; D uncertain. This CDR3 is 14 amino acids long. Germline values: CDR1 SQVTM, CDR2 ANQGSEA. V was shortened by 3 bases and J by 0 bases, with 8 bases between the two germline ends. CDR3 in DNA: TGCAGCGTTGACGACCGGTCGAACACCGGGGAGCTGTTTTTT. Residues: CSVDDRSNTGELFF.

Only a few counts were recorded for this clonotype. J is TRBJ2-7 and V is TRBV7-3, with D perhaps TRBD1 (6 bases). CDR3 size: 14 residues. Germline CDR1 reads SGHTA; CDR2 reads FQGTGA. Deletions cut 2 bases from V and 5 bases from J, with 13 bases between. As DNA, the CDR3 is TGTGCCAGCAGCTTATTAGGGGGTTGGAACGAGCAGTACTTC. It specifies CASSLLGGWNEQYF.

The V and J genes are TRBV6-2 or TRBV6-3 and TRBJ1-1; perhaps TRBD1 as D (6 bases). Germline CDR1 and CDR2: MNHEY and SVGEGT. The CDR3 runs 16 residues. Between the trimmed V and J ends, which lost 2 bases and 3 bases, there was a span of 16 bases. DNA of the CDR3: TGTGCCAGCAGTTACGGGGGGGGGCGCAGGGACACTGAAGCTTTCTTT. This gives the protein CASSYGGGRRDTEAFF.

The chain recombines TRBV4-1 with TRBJ2-2, with 7 bases fitting TRBD1. Germline V CDR1 and CDR2: MGHRA, YSYEKL. The CDR3 covers 17 residues. With 1 base clipped from V and 3 bases from J, the junction kept 8 bases outside the gene matches. The CDR3 loop reads CASSQVSAGGYTGELFF. As DNA, the CDR3 is TGCGCCAGCAGCCAAGTTTCGGCAGGGGGTTACACCGGGGAGCTGTTTTTT.

This clonotype appeared many times. V gene TRBV3-1 combines with J gene TRBJ1-1, with a weak D call TRBD1 (5 bases). Germline V gene lookup returns CDR1 LGHDT and CDR2 YNNKEL (reference sequence). The V and J ends lost 2 bases and 1 base respectively, with 11 bases between them. The CDR3 extends over 15 amino acids. The DNA of the CDR3 is TGTGCCAGCAGCCAACGGGGGGGTACGAACACTGAAGCTTTCTTT. It is translated as CASSQRGGTNTEAFF.

The rearrangement joins TRBV10-3 to TRBJ2-2, with 12 bases matching TRBD1. V was clipped by 6 bases and J by 0 bases; unmatched bases: 5. Looked up from germline, CDR1 is ENHRY and CDR2 is SYGVKD. The CDR3 covers 17 residues. CDR3 sequence reads: CAISPGQGATNTGELFF. As DNA, the CDR3 is TGTGCCATCAGCCCGGGACAGGGGGCTACGAACACCGGGGAGCTGTTTTTT.

This clonotype came up many times. The V gene is TRBV6-1, the J gene TRBJ1-2; 7 bases are a match to TRBD1. CDR3 size: 14 residues. The junction had 6 bases not matched to a gene; V was cut back by 5 bases and J by 3 bases. Germline-derived CDR1 and CDR2 are MNHNS and SASEGT. The CDR3 DNA reads as TGTGCCAGCAGTACGGACAGGTGGTACTATGGCTACACCTTC. Its protein product is CASSTDRWYYGYTF.

The chain employs TRBV2 and TRBJ2-1; D is ambiguous. CDR1 is SNHLY, CDR2 FYNNEI, per germline. The CDR3 sequence is 13 residues long. V was cut by 7 bases and J by 6 bases, with 13 bases left in between. CDR3 in amino acids: CASNVSSINEQFF. The CDR3 nucleotides are TGTGCCAGCAATGTATCGAGTATCAATGAGCAGTTCTTC.

Regarding this clonotype: A much larger clonotype is one base distant, so this may be a read error. This chain joins TRBV2 and TRBJ2-1, with TRBD2 as a possible D gene (6 bases). The CDR3 consists of 15 residues. CDR1 is SNHLY, CDR2 FYNNEI, per germline. The CDR3 spells CASGEVGGPYNEQFF. Written as DNA, the CDR3 is TGTGCCAGCGGTGAAGTCGGGGGACCCTACAATGAGCAGTTCTTC.

This clonotype was observed many times. This chain links TRBV11-2 with TRBJ2-7; D is ambiguous. This CDR3 is 12 amino acids long. From germline, CDR1 is SGHAT and CDR2 FQNNGV. The V end lost 1 base, the J end lost 6 bases, and 7 bases lay between the germline ends. DNA for the CDR3: TGTGCCAGCAGCTTAGCGGGCCCCGAGCAGTACTTC. Its protein is CASSLAGPEQYF.

There are many counts of this clonotype. V and J are TRBV3-1 and TRBJ2-1, with D possibly being TRBD1 (5 bases). This CDR3 has 13 amino acids. V lost 2 bases, J lost 8 bases, and 10 bases lay in between. The germline gives CDR1 LGHDT, CDR2 YNNKEL (reference sequence). CDR3 bases: TGTGCCAGCAGCCAATTAGGGGTCGATGAGCAGTTCTTC. It is translated as CASSQLGVDEQFF.

This clonotype showed up many times. The V gene is TRBV29-1, the J gene TRBJ1-1; 8 nucleotides align to TRBD1. CDR3 size: 13 residues. V lost 6 bases, J lost 4 bases, and 7 bases stayed unmatched. Germline lookup yields CDR1 SQVTM and CDR2 ANQGSEA. CDR3: CSVTRGLGTEAFF. Written as DNA, the CDR3 is TGCAGCGTAACCAGGGGGCTGGGCACTGAAGCTTTCTTT. Variable domain in full (rest from reference TRBV29-1 and TRBJ1-1): SAVISQKPSRDICQRGTSLTIQCQVDSQVTMMFWYRQQPGQSLTLIATANQGSEATYESGFVIDKFPISRPNLTFSTLTVSNMSPEDSSIYLCSVTRGLGTEAFFGQGTRLTVV.

The chain combines TRBV18 with TRBJ2-6; D ambiguous. The V and J ends lost 2 bases and 0 bases respectively, with 2 bases between them. Germline V gene lookup returns CDR1 KGHSH and CDR2 LQKENI. CDR3 length: 14 residues. The CDR3 reads CASSPNSGANVLTF. As DNA, the CDR3 is TGTGCCAGCTCACCAAACTCTGGGGCCAACGTCCTGACTTTC. Full variable domain (outside the CDR3, taken from reference TRBV18 and TRBJ2-6): NAGVMQNPRHLVRRRGQEARLRCSPMKGHSHVYWYRQLPEEGLKFMVYLQKENIIDESGMPKERFSAEFPKEGPSILRIQQVVRGDSAAYFCASSPNSGANVLTFGAGSRLTVL.

This clonotype was found a few times. The chain recombines TRBV5-1 with TRBJ1-5, with D maybe TRBD1 (6 bases). Trimming pared 4 bases from V and 7 bases from J, leaving 18 bases between. Germline V lookup: CDR1 SGHRS, CDR2 YFSETQ. CDR3 length: 15 amino acids. For the CDR3, the DNA is TGCGCCAGCAGCACGGAGGGGGGGGGTCGACAGCCCCAGCATTTT. It is translated as CASSTEGGGRQPQHF.

This clonotype was seen at least ten times. The rearrangement uses TRBV12-3 or TRBV12-4 and TRBJ1-2, with TRBD1 as a possible D gene (5 bases). There are 14 residues in the CDR3. The V and J ends lost 7 bases and 5 bases respectively, with 17 bases between them. The DNA for the CDR3 is TGTGCCAGCATCCCCACCGGGACGCCATATGGCTACACCTTC. It specifies CASIPTGTPYGYTF.

This clonotype appeared many times. The chain couples TRBV18 to TRBJ2-1; TRBD2 matches 9 bases. Germline trimming cut 3 bases from V and 8 bases from J; bases unmatched to any gene: 8. Germline V gives CDR1 KGHSH, CDR2 LQKENI. This CDR3 spans 15 amino acids. The CDR3 sequence is CASSPYSGSSDEQFF. The CDR3 region has the DNA TGTGCCAGCTCACCCTATAGCGGGAGTTCGGATGAGCAGTTCTTC.

Comments on this clonotype: Being one base from a much bigger clone, this may be a read error. This chain uses TRBV28 with TRBJ1-1, with TRBD1 matching over 9 bases. Germline loops: CDR1 MDHEN, CDR2 SYDVKM. The CDR3 length is 17 residues. As DNA, the CDR3 is TGTGCCAGCAGGTCGTTACCGGGGACAGGGATGAACACTGAAACTTTCTTT. Amino acids: CASRSLPGTGMNTETFF.

This clonotype was counted at least ten times. This sequence joins TRBV7-9 and TRBJ2-1; TRBD1 agrees at 7 bases. CDR1 and CDR2 from the germline V gene are SEHNR and FQNEAQ (reference sequence). This CDR3 comprises 17 residues. Losses at the gene ends were 0 bases for V and 3 bases for J; bases not matched to a gene: 8. For the CDR3, the DNA is TGTGCCAGCAGCTTAGCGAGGGGGCCCCGAGGCTACAATGAGCAGTTCTTC. Protein product: CASSLARGPRGYNEQFF. Full variable domain (rest looked up from reference TRBV7-9 and TRBJ2-1): DTGVSQNPRHKITKRGQNVTFRCDPISEHNRLYWYRQTLGQGPEFLTYFQNEAQLEKSRLLSDRFSAERPKGSFSTLEIQRTEQGDSAMYLCASSLARGPRGYNEQFFGPGTRLTVL.

Only a few counts were recorded for this clonotype. The chain joins TRBV4-1 to TRBJ2-3; no reliable D call. V was shortened by 4 bases and J by 4 bases, with 12 bases between the two germline ends. The germline V gene has CDR1 MGHRA and CDR2 YSYEKL. The CDR3 length is 14 residues. The CDR3 loop reads CASSRDPPADTQYF. The CDR3 DNA reads TGCGCCAGCAGCCGAGACCCGCCGGCAGATACGCAGTATTTT.

This clonotype has only a few counts. This chain uses TRBV20-1 with TRBJ1-1; D unclear. Germline values: CDR1 DFQATT, CDR2 SNEGSKA (reference sequence). V was pared by 0 bases and J by 3 bases, with 14 bases between. The CDR3 is made up of 15 amino acids. CDR3 amino acids: CSARDQMRFYTEAFF. For the CDR3, the DNA is TGCAGTGCTAGAGACCAGATGAGATTTTACACTGAAGCTTTCTTT.

This clonotype came up many times. The V call is TRBV11-2, the J call TRBJ2-7; 7 bases map to TRBD2. Germline V CDR1 and CDR2: SGHAT, FQNNGV. V lost 1 base, J lost 0 bases, and 6 bases stayed unmatched. The CDR3 consists of 16 residues. In nucleotides, the CDR3 is TGTGCCAGCAGCTTAGCCGCGGGAGCCCTCTCCTACGAGCAGTACTTC. It codes for CASSLAAGALSYEQYF.

This clonotype was observed a handful of times. V is TRBV3-1 and J is TRBJ2-2, with 8 bases aligning to TRBD2. The CDR3 has 16 residues. Per germline, CDR1 LGHDT and CDR2 YNNKEL (reference sequence). V lost 5 bases and J lost 4; bases outside the gene matches: 9. The CDR3 protein is CASSCRQREPTGELFF. In nucleotides, the CDR3 is TGTGCCAGCAGCTGTCGGCAGCGGGAGCCCACCGGGGAGCTGTTTTTT.

The rearrangement joins TRBV7-3 to TRBJ2-3; TRBD2 matches at 11 bases. The V and J ends lost 5 bases and 1 base, in that order; junction bases with no gene match: 5. Germline V gene sequence: CDR1 SGHTA, CDR2 FQGTGA. The CDR3 extends over 16 amino acids. The CDR3 bases are TGTGCCAGCAGCAGCTTACTAGCGGGGGGCACAGATACGCAGTATTTT. Protein product: CASSSLLAGGTDTQYF.

This clonotype was picked up a small number of times. The rearrangement links TRBV19 to TRBJ2-7, with TRBD1 matching 10 bases. From germline, CDR1 is LNHDA and CDR2 SQIVND (reference sequence). The CDR3 runs 17 residues. The V and J ends lost 4 bases and 4 bases, in that order; junction bases with no gene match: 13. The CDR3 loop reads CASSTGTGVLSGYEQYF. In DNA, the CDR3 is TGTGCCAGTAGTACCGGGACAGGGGTTCTCAGTGGTTACGAGCAGTACTTC.

This clonotype was observed many times. The V and J genes are TRBV2 and TRBJ1-5, with 10 bases aligning to TRBD1. Trimming at V came to 4 bases and at J to 3 bases, leaving 3 bases not matched to a gene. Germline lookup yields CDR1 SNHLY and CDR2 FYNNEI. The CDR3 runs to 15 residues. The CDR3 sequence: CASSGQGADNQPQHF. CDR3 nucleotides: TGTGCCAGCAGTGGACAGGGGGCGGACAATCAGCCCCAGCATTTT.

At least ten counts were recorded for this clonotype. A junction boundary mismatches the germline segment, possibly from a read error. The genes are TRBV28 and TRBJ2-7; 7 nucleotides agree with TRBD1. Germline-derived CDR1 and CDR2 are MDHEN and SYDVKM. CDR3 length equals 13 residues. CDR3 loop: CASSPGQSYEQYF. The CDR3 bases are TGCGCCAGCAGCCCGGGACAGAGTTACGAGCAGTACTTC. The full variable domain, completed using reference TRBV28 and TRBJ2-7, is DVKVTQSSRYLVKRTGEKVFLECVQDMDHENMFWYRQDPGLGLRLIYFSYDVKMKEKGDIPEGYSVSREKKERFSLILESASTNQTSMYLCASSPGQSYEQYFGPGTRLTVT.

This clonotype was recorded many times. The CDR3 spells CASSPGLAGVGKNIQYF. DNA for the CDR3: TGTGCCAGCAGTCCGGGACTAGCGGGAGTTGGCAAAAACATTCAGTACTTC. The chain carries TRBV12-3 or TRBV12-4 and TRBJ2-4, with 14 bases aligning to TRBD2. The CDR3 is 17 residues long. The J segment lost 3 bases and the V segment lost 5 bases, leaving 6 bases of the junction unmatched.

Comments on this clonotype: The junction and the germline gene differ at one end; a read error may be behind it. The chain carries TRBV27 and TRBJ1-4; a possible D gene is TRBD1 (6 bases). CDR3 length: 17 amino acids. CDR1 and CDR2 from the germline V gene are MNHEY and SMNVEV (reference sequence). The DNA for the CDR3 is TGTACCAGCAGTCCCCGATACGACAGGACAACTAATGAAAAACTGTTTTTT. It is translated as CTSSPRYDRTTNEKLFF.